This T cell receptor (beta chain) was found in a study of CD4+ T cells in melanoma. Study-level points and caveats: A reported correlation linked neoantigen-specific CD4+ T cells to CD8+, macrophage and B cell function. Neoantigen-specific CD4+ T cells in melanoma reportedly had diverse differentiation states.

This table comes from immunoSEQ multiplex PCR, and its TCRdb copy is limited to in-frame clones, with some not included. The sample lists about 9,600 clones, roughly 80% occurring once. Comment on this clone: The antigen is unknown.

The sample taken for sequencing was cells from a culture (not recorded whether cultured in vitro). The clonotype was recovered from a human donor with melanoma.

The CDR3 DNA is TGCGCCAGCAGCCAAGTTAAGGGATCGGAGACCCAGTACTTC. Translated: CASSQVKGSETQYF. The chain carries TRBV4-1 and TRBJ2-5; D not resolved. The V gene's germline CDR1 is MGHRA and CDR2 YSYEKL. V dropped 1 base and J dropped 5 bases, with 11 bases sitting between them. The CDR3 has 14 residues.